This passage covers 21 T cell receptor beta chains from one sample sequenced in a study of T cell responses to AZD1222 COVID-19 vaccine. Assay used: immunoSEQ multiplex PCR; TCRdb lists only in-frame clones, some missing. There are some 140,000 clones in the sample; approximately 80% occur only once, and about 4% lies in the top ten. The input for sequencing was peripheral blood, taken on day 0 of AZD1222 vaccination. These TCRs come from an adult in good health.

The V gene is TRBV9, the J gene TRBJ1-2; D is ambiguous. V lost 3 bases, J lost 2 bases, and 14 bases lay in between. The CDR3 is 15 amino acids. Per the germline V gene, CDR1 is SGDLS and CDR2 is YYNGEE. The CDR3 nucleotides read TGTGCCAGCAGCGCGTTACCAGCGATGAACTATGGCTACACCTTC. Translation gives CASSALPAMNYGYTF.

J is TRBJ1-1 and V is TRBV11-2, with D possibly being TRBD1 (6 bases). Germline CDR1 SGHAT, CDR2 FQNNGV. There are 14 residues in the CDR3. Trimming removed 2 bases from V and 5 bases from J, with 12 bases in between. The CDR3 DNA sequence: TGTGCCAGCAGCTTAAGGGGAGGGGGGACTGAAGCTTTCTTT. Protein sequence: CASSLRGGGTEAFF.

The chain carries TRBV18 and TRBJ1-3; 7 nucleotides line up with TRBD1. Looked up from germline, CDR1 is KGHSH and CDR2 is LQKENI. Trimming removed 3 bases from V and 0 bases from J; junction bases left unmatched: 5. The CDR3 loop spans 16 amino acids. As DNA, the CDR3 is TGTGCCAGCTCACCTCCGGGACAGATCTCTGGAAACACCATATATTTT. Translation gives CASSPPGQISGNTIYF.

This chain uses TRBV29-1 with TRBJ1-2; D may be TRBD1 (6 bases). The germline gives CDR1 SQVTM, CDR2 ANQGSEA. The germline V and J ends were trimmed by 7 bases and 8 bases, with 23 bases remaining between them. The CDR3 loop spans 14 amino acids. In DNA form, the CDR3 reads TGCAGCGGGCTTGAGTTTTTGACGGGGGGCGGCTACACCTTC. The encoded protein is CSGLEFLTGGGYTF.

The J gene is TRBJ2-2, the V gene TRBV3-1 (or the pseudogene TRBV3-2); the D gene is possibly TRBD2 (5 bases). The CDR3 spans 14 residues. Germline V gene sequence: CDR1 LGHDT, CDR2 YNNKEL (reference sequence). V shed 4 bases and J shed 5 bases, with 11 bases lying between them. CDR3 sequence reads: CASSPWPGTGELFF. The CDR3 nucleotides are TGTGCCAGCAGCCCATGGCCGGGGACCGGGGAGCTGTTTTTT.

The CDR3 bases are TGCGCCAGCAGCTTTGGTTCCAGGGAGAGAAATTCACCCCTCCACTTT. It yields the protein CASSFGSRERNSPLHF. The V call is TRBV5-1, the J call TRBJ1-6, with D tentatively TRBD1 (5 bases). The CDR3 is 16 amino acids. Germline CDR1 SGHRS, CDR2 YFSETQ. V lost 2 bases and J 7 bases, leaving 16 bases between the germline ends.

This chain connects TRBV7-9 to TRBJ1-6; D is uncertain. Germline V lookup: CDR1 SEHNR, CDR2 FQNEAQ (reference sequence). This CDR3 comprises 15 residues. V was cut by 1 base and J by 7 bases, with 11 bases left in between. The CDR3 sequence: CASSLDFLGNSPLHF. CDR3 in DNA: TGTGCCAGCAGCTTAGATTTTTTGGGAAATTCACCCCTCCACTTT.

V is TRBV19 and J is TRBJ1-5, with D possibly being TRBD1 (6 bases). The CDR3 totals 17 residues. Germline V gives CDR1 LNHDA, CDR2 SQIVND (reference sequence). Trimming took 7 bases from V and 4 from J, leaving 23 bases between them. This CDR3 reads CASISSGGRVSNQPQHF. As DNA, the CDR3 is TGTGCCAGTATATCGAGCGGGGGCAGGGTTTCTAATCAGCCCCAGCATTTT. Using reference TRBV19 and TRBJ1-5 for the parts outside the CDR3, the full variable domain is DGGITQSPKYLFRKEGQNVTLSCEQNLNHDAMYWYRQDPGQGLRLIYYSQIVNDFQKGDIAEGYSVSREKKESFPLTVTSAQKNPTAFYLCASISSGGRVSNQPQHFGDGTRLSIL.

The chain recombines TRBV6-5 with TRBJ1-1, with D possibly matching TRBD1 (6 bases). This CDR3 has 14 amino acids. Trimming took 8 bases from V and 4 from J, leaving 17 bases between them. Germline-derived CDR1 and CDR2 are MNHEY and SVGAGI. CDR3 bases: TGTGCCAGCCGGGAGGGGGGGAAGAGCACTGAAGCTTTCTTT. Translation gives CASREGGKSTEAFF.

This rearrangement joins TRBV25-1 to TRBJ1-1, with D maybe TRBD1 (6 bases). Germline V CDR1 and CDR2: MGHDK, SYGVNS. This CDR3 spans 15 amino acids. The V gene lost 1 base and the J gene lost 2 bases, with 11 bases spanning the gap. In DNA, the CDR3 is TGTGCCAGCAGTGAATCCCAACAGGGTAACACTGAAGCTTTCTTT. Translating it yields CASSESQQGNTEAFF.

V usage is TRBV10-3 and J usage is TRBJ2-2, with TRBD2 matching over 8 bases. The V gene end was trimmed by 10 bases and the J gene end by 1 base; junction bases not matched to a gene: 8. This CDR3 is built from 15 residues. Germline V gene data show CDR1 as ENHRY and CDR2 as SYGVKD. The CDR3 here is CATRPGLENTGELFF. The DNA for the CDR3 is TGTGCCACCCGCCCGGGACTAGAGAACACCGGGGAGCTGTTTTTT.

The chain is built from TRBV6-5 and TRBJ1-1, with D possibly TRBD1 on 5 matching bases. The V gene's germline CDR1 is MNHEY and CDR2 SVGAGI. This CDR3 is 14 amino acids long. V shed 6 bases and J shed 4 bases, with 15 bases lying between them. Here the CDR3 reads CASSQLRVRTEAFF. CDR3 bases: TGTGCCAGCAGCCAGCTCAGGGTCCGCACTGAAGCTTTCTTT.

The chain recombines TRBV27 with TRBJ1-4; 7 bases agree with TRBD1. The germline CDR1 and CDR2 sequences are MNHEY and SMNVEV (reference sequence). J gave up 8 bases and V 5 bases, and 5 bases lay outside the gene matches. This CDR3 has 13 amino acids. This CDR3 is CASSPQGTEKLFF. In nucleotides, the CDR3 is TGTGCCAGCAGTCCACAGGGGACCGAAAAACTGTTTTTT. The variable domain in full, with the rest retrieved from reference TRBV27 and TRBJ1-4, is EAQVTQNPRYLITVTGKKLTVTCSQNMNHEYMSWYRQDPGLGLRQIYYSMNVEVTDKGDVPEGYKVSRKEKRNFPLILESPSPNQTSLYFCASSPQGTEKLFFGSGTQLSVL.

J is TRBJ1-6 and V is TRBV5-3; D is unresolved. TRBV5-3 is assigned to the ORF class and has an uncertain function. This CDR3 region has 16 residues. V was clipped by 0 bases and J by 11 bases, with 18 bases between them. This chain's CDR3 is CARSLAEGRPYAPLHF. The CDR3 coding sequence is TGTGCCAGAAGCTTGGCCGAAGGACGCCCCTATGCACCCCTCCACTTT.

This clone was seen more than once but under ten times. The J gene is TRBJ2-1, the V gene TRBV9, with 9 bases identical to TRBD1. Germline V lookup: CDR1 SGDLS, CDR2 YYNGEE. The length of the CDR3 is 15 residues. J lost 10 bases, V lost 0 bases, and 8 bases had no gene match. The CDR3 spells CASSVGTGASGEQFF. The CDR3 nucleotides read TGTGCCAGCAGCGTAGGGACAGGGGCGTCTGGGGAGCAGTTCTTC.

The chain couples TRBV28 to TRBJ1-4; 8 nucleotides align to TRBD1. Looked up from germline, CDR1 is MDHEN and CDR2 is SYDVKM. The CDR3 consists of 14 residues. J was trimmed by 8 bases and V by 5 bases; bases with no gene match: 7. The DNA of the CDR3 is TGTGCCAGCAGTCCACGGACAGGGCTGGAAAAACTGTTTTTT. Encoded protein: CASSPRTGLEKLFF. The variable domain in full, completed from reference TRBV28 and TRBJ1-4, reads DVKVTQSSRYLVKRTGEKVFLECVQDMDHENMFWYRQDPGLGLRLIYFSYDVKMKEKGDIPEGYSVSREKKERFSLILESASTNQTSMYLCASSPRTGLEKLFFGSGTQLSVL.

The chain joins TRBV11-2 to TRBJ2-7; no clear D gene. Germline V gene data show CDR1 as SGHAT and CDR2 as FQNNGV. With 2 bases removed from V and 3 bases from J, the gap between germline ends came to 5 bases. This CDR3 spans 12 amino acids. The CDR3 loop reads CASSLSIYEQYF. CDR3 nucleotides: TGTGCCAGCAGCTTAAGTATCTACGAGCAGTACTTC.

This sequence joins TRBV5-4 and TRBJ1-3; 9 bases map to TRBD1. The ends lost 4 bases at V and 4 bases at J; junction bases unmatched: 3. This CDR3 comprises 14 residues. Germline CDR1 and CDR2: SGHNT and YYREEE (reference sequence). The CDR3 spells CASSPQGAGNTIYF. In nucleotides, the CDR3 is TGTGCCAGCAGCCCACAGGGGGCGGGAAACACCATATATTTT.

The table lists this clone with a few counts. This chain uses TRBV24-1 with TRBJ2-3; 12 bases line up with TRBD1. V shed 4 bases, J shed 3 bases, and the junction held 1 base outside the gene matches. Germline CDR1 and CDR2: KGHDR and SFDVKD. There are 15 residues in the CDR3. CDR3 sequence reads: CATSEGQGATDTQYF. CDR3 nucleotides: TGTGCCACCAGTGAGGGACAGGGGGCAACAGATACGCAGTATTTT.

The V and J genes are TRBV11-2 and TRBJ1-2; TRBD1 matches at 7 bases. V trimming: 5 bases; J trimming: 2 bases; junction bases outside the gene matches: 14. CDR1 and CDR2 (germline): SGHAT, FQNNGV. There are 17 residues in the CDR3. CDR3 coding DNA: TGTGCCAGCAGCCCAATTAAGGGGGCTAAAGGGAACTATGGCTACACCTTC. Residues: CASSPIKGAKGNYGYTF.

V gene TRBV7-3 combines with J gene TRBJ2-5; D uncertain. This CDR3 comprises 14 residues. Trimming took off 5 bases at V and 5 bases at J, with 15 bases between the two ends. Per the germline V gene, CDR1 is SGHTA and CDR2 is FQGTGA. The chain's CDR3 is CASSATGLGETQYF. As DNA, the CDR3 is TGTGCCAGCAGCGCAACGGGTTTGGGGGAGACCCAGTACTTC.